These 18 T cell receptor beta chains originate from one sample sequenced in a study of regulatory T cells in long-lasting Graves disease. Arm-PCR of CDR3 regions and iRepertoire HTBI primers were the basis on which TCR beta libraries were built. TCRdb reanalysed the multiplex PCR reads using MiXCR and keeps one entry per CDR3 protein. The repertoire holds about 470,000 distinct CDR3 sequences, with about 15% as singletons. Time point specified: newly diagnosed GD, antithyroid drugs for less than 3 months. Isolated PBMC RNA provided the starting material for the TCR library. This same sample was also part of a study on T cells in Graves' hyperthyroidism and ophthalmopathy.

Material: peripheral blood mononuclear cells (PBMCs), obtained at new diagnosis, from a patient treated with antithyroid drugs. These receptors originate from a woman between 25 and 40 years old with Graves disease.

This clonotype was picked up many times. The rearrangement joins TRBV11-2 to TRBJ2-5; D might be TRBD2 (6 bases). The CDR3 has 15 residues. The germline V gene encodes CDR1 SGHAT and CDR2 FQNNGV. Trimming took off 0 bases at V and 3 bases at J, with 11 bases between the two ends. The CDR3 sequence is CASSLEGGKEETQYF. DNA of the CDR3: TGTGCCAGCAGCTTAGAAGGCGGGAAGGAAGAGACCCAGTACTTC.

The chain is built from TRBV28 and TRBJ1-1; D is unresolved. Germline CDR1 MDHEN, CDR2 SYDVKM. Trimming cost V 2 bases and J 0 bases, with 10 bases left between them. The CDR3 has 15 amino acids. The CDR3 reads CASSLRRIMNTEAFF. The DNA for the CDR3 is TGTGCCAGCAGTTTACGGCGGATTATGAACACTGAAGCTTTCTTT.

This clonotype was seen a few times. The J gene is TRBJ1-5, the V gene TRBV5-6, with TRBD1 as a possible D gene (5 bases). CDR3 length: 16 amino acids. Germline lookup yields CDR1 SGHDT and CDR2 YYEEEE. V lost 4 bases to trimming and J lost 6 bases, with 20 bases between them. This CDR3 is CASSPRGVFGSQPQHF. In DNA, the CDR3 is TGTGCCAGCAGCCCCAGAGGGGTATTTGGCAGTCAGCCCCAGCATTTT. The complete variable domain, with remaining parts taken from reference TRBV5-6 and TRBJ1-5, reads DAGVTQSPTHLIKTRGQQVTLRCSPKSGHDTVSWYQQALGQGPQFIFQYYEEEERQRGNFPDRFSGHQFPNYSSELNVNALLLGDSALYLCASSPRGVFGSQPQHFGDGTRLSIL.

This clonotype was seen many times. The chain combines TRBV11-3 with TRBJ2-2; a possible D gene is TRBD2 (7 bases). Trimming cost V 5 bases and J 2 bases, with 15 bases left between them. Germline loops: CDR1 SGHNT, CDR2 YENEEA. This CDR3 has 16 amino acids. The CDR3 spells CASSLQGGGNTGELFF. CDR3 DNA sequence: TGTGCCAGCAGCCTTCAGGGAGGGGGAAACACCGGGGAGCTGTTTTTT.

In this sample, this clonotype turned up many times. The gene calls are TRBV7-8 and TRBJ1-1; TRBD1 matches at 7 bases. The length of the CDR3 is 18 residues. V gave up 1 base and J gave up 1 base; unmatched junction bases: 12. Germline CDR1 reads SGHVS; CDR2 reads FQNEAQ. The DNA of the CDR3 is TGTGCCAGCAGCTTAGTAACCCGGGCAGGGGGGAGGAACACTGAAGCTTTCTTT. Encoded protein: CASSLVTRAGGRNTEAFF.

There are a few counts of this clonotype. V gene TRBV12-3 or TRBV12-4 combines with J gene TRBJ2-1; D is possibly TRBD2 (5 bases). The V end was cut by 3 bases, the J end by 1 base, with 7 bases between. The CDR3 loop spans 14 amino acids. CDR3 region: CASSFLASYNEQFF. CDR3 coding DNA: TGTGCCAGCAGTTTCCTAGCATCCTACAATGAGCAGTTCTTC.

The gene calls are TRBV2 and TRBJ2-1; 9 nucleotides line up with TRBD2. The CDR3 runs 14 residues. After removal of 0 bases from V and 6 bases from J, the junction contained 0 bases not matched to a gene. CDR1 and CDR2 from the germline V gene are SNHLY and FYNNEI. This CDR3 reads CASSEAGLANEQFF. The CDR3 bases are TGTGCCAGCAGTGAAGCGGGACTAGCCAATGAGCAGTTCTTC.

With respect to this clonotype: A much larger clone sits a single nucleotide away, making a read error possible. This rearrangement joins TRBV5-1 to TRBJ2-7; D is unclear. V was cut by 6 bases and J by 1 base, with 11 bases left in between. This CDR3 has 13 residues. The germline CDR1 and CDR2 sequences are SGHRS and YFSETQ. CDR3 DNA sequence: TGCGCCAGCAAGCTGGCAGCGTCCTACGAGCAGTACTTC. Amino acid sequence: CASKLAASYEQYF.

This chain joins TRBV5-1 and TRBJ2-1; 7 nucleotides match TRBD1. CDR3 size: 13 residues. From germline, CDR1 is SGHRS and CDR2 YFSETQ. The V segment lost 4 bases and the J segment 8 bases; nucleotides outside the gene matches: 6. CDR3: CASSQGQNDEQFF. In DNA, the CDR3 is TGCGCCAGCAGCCAGGGACAGAACGATGAGCAGTTCTTC.

This clonotype was counted many times. This chain uses TRBV7-9 with TRBJ2-2; D is tentatively TRBD1 or TRBD2 (7 bases each). Germline V CDR1 and CDR2: SEHNR, FQNEAQ (reference sequence). With 5 bases removed from V and 8 bases from J, the gap between germline ends came to 21 bases. The CDR3 length is 16 residues. For the CDR3, the DNA is TGTGCCAGCAGCCCAGGGGGGGCGAGTCTTCGGGGGGAGCTGTTTTTT. Its translation is CASSPGGASLRGELFF.

This clonotype was seen repeatedly, ten times or more. The chain recombines TRBV19 with TRBJ2-1, with 10 positions matching TRBD2. The ends lost 7 bases at V and 8 bases at J; junction bases unmatched: 14. Germline CDR1 reads LNHDA; CDR2 reads SQIVND (reference sequence). CDR3 size: 16 residues. CDR3 sequence reads: CASTPPGLARWDEQFF. In nucleotides, the CDR3 is TGTGCCAGTACCCCCCCGGGACTAGCGAGATGGGATGAGCAGTTCTTC.

The chain carries TRBV6-4 and TRBJ2-5, with 7 nucleotides matching TRBD2. V shed 5 bases, J shed 1 base, and the junction held 7 bases outside the gene matches. The CDR3 covers 15 residues. CDR1 is MRHNA, CDR2 SNTAGT, per germline. The CDR3 DNA is TGTGCCAGCAGTTACATTCCGGGAGGCCAAGAGACCCAGTACTTC. As protein: CASSYIPGGQETQYF.

Concerning this clonotype: Given a far larger clone just one base away, this is likely a sequencing read error. The chain couples TRBV12-5 to TRBJ2-3; no definite D call. TRBJ2-1 explains the end of the DNA better; the J call may be wrong. The germline CDR1 and CDR2 sequences are LGHNT and FRNRAP. The CDR3 consists of 12 residues. The CDR3 DNA reads as TGTGCTAGTGGTTTGGCTTTTGATGAGCAGTTCTTC. It yields the protein CASGLAFDEQFF.

This clonotype was picked up many times. The V call is TRBV7-9, the J call TRBJ2-3, with 7 nucleotides matching TRBD2. Germline V gene data show CDR1 as SEHNR and CDR2 as FQNEAQ (reference sequence). V trimming: 7 bases; J trimming: 5 bases; junction bases outside the gene matches: 9. The CDR3 is 14 amino acids. CDR3 sequence (DNA): TGTGCCAGCATCCCGGGGGGACTACGAGATACGCAGTATTTT. Its protein is CASIPGGLRDTQYF.

Only a few counts were recorded for this clonotype. The chain employs TRBV5-1 and TRBJ2-6; 7 positions agree with TRBD1. With V trimmed by 5 bases and J by 2 bases, 7 bases remained unmatched. Germline-derived CDR1 and CDR2 are SGHRS and YFSETQ. The CDR3 extends over 16 amino acids. DNA of the CDR3: TGCGCCAGCAGTGTAGGGGGCCCCCCTGGGGCCAACGTCCTGACTTTC. Amino acids: CASSVGGPPGANVLTF.

In its sample, this clonotype was seen many times. The rearrangement links TRBV5-1 to TRBJ2-7; 8 bases match TRBD2. Germline lookup yields CDR1 SGHRS and CDR2 YFSETQ. The V gene end was trimmed by 1 base and the J gene end by 7 bases; junction bases not matched to a gene: 19. The CDR3 has 18 amino acids. The CDR3 region has the DNA TGCGCCAGCAGCTTGTACCCTCTGAGGGAGACGGGAGGGGAAGAGCAGTACTTC. Its protein product is CASSLYPLRETGGEEQYF.

This sequence joins TRBV12-3 or TRBV12-4 and TRBJ2-7, with D possibly matching TRBD1 (5 bases). Trimming removed 6 bases from V and 5 bases from J, with 14 bases in between. CDR3 size: 13 residues. For the CDR3, the DNA is TGTGCCAGCAGCCCACCCCCCAGGGACGAGCAGTACTTC. Amino acid sequence: CASSPPPRDEQYF.

This clonotype was seen many times. The chain carries TRBV12-3 or TRBV12-4 and TRBJ2-2; D is unresolved. The CDR3 consists of 14 residues. V lost 6 bases, J lost 2 bases, and 10 bases lay in between. As DNA, the CDR3 is TGTGCCAGCAGCCCTGACATAAACACCGGGGAGCTGTTTTTT. Translating gives CASSPDINTGELFF.